The sequence of this TCR beta chain was determined in a study of cytomegalovirus exposure and HLA in healthy donors. PCR used 60 Vbeta primers and 13 Jbeta primers. Profiled with immunoSEQ multiplex PCR; TCRdb holds only in-frame clones, not every one. The table has tens of thousands of clones, 75% to 80% seen once. The junction had 6 bases not matched to a gene; V was cut back by 5 bases and J by 4 bases. Germline V gene sequence: CDR1 SGHRS, CDR2 YFSETQ. CDR3 length equals 15 residues. The source of this sequence is a man aged 35 to 55 in good health and CMV-seronegative. Sequencing was performed on PBMCs. The rearrangement links TRBV5-1 to TRBJ2-7, with TRBD2 matching over 13 bases. Here the CDR3 reads CASSFGLAGVYEQYF. The CDR3 bases are TGCGCCAGCAGTTTTGGACTAGCGGGAGTATACGAGCAGTACTTC.